The 30 T cell receptor beta chains below were found in one sample sequenced in a study of identical twins. A single record per CDR3 protein comes from TCRdb applying MiXCR to the 5' RACE reads. Among about 730,000 distinct CDR3 sequences, approximately 21% were seen once, and the ten largest hold around 4.4%. The sample was also reused in another study, on T cells expressing NK-cell markers.

Input material: PBMCs. These receptors were collected from a woman aged 18-29 years in good health.

The chain carries TRBV6-6 and TRBJ2-7; D is uncertain. Germline assignment: CDR1 MNHNY and CDR2 SVGAGI (reference sequence). This CDR3 contains 12 residues. Trimming took 5 bases from V and 7 from J, leaving 12 bases between them. Here the CDR3 reads CASSQNKGEQYF. CDR3 coding DNA: TGTGCCAGCAGTCAAAATAAAGGAGAGCAGTACTTC.

This clonotype was counted between two and nine times. The rearrangement uses TRBV12-3 or TRBV12-4 and TRBJ2-1, with 9 bases fitting TRBD2. The J segment lost 2 bases and the V segment lost 6 bases, leaving 2 bases of the junction unmatched. The CDR3 is 14 amino acids. The CDR3 DNA reads as TGTGCCAGCAGGCTAGCGGGAACCTACAATGAGCAGTTCTTC. As protein: CASRLAGTYNEQFF.

The chain links TRBV10-3 to TRBJ2-1; 10 positions match TRBD2. The CDR3 consists of 14 residues. Germline-derived CDR1 and CDR2 are ENHRY and SYGVKD. Trimming cost V 8 bases and J 5 bases; bases outside gene matches: 6. The CDR3 spells CAIAGTSEDNEQFF. For the CDR3, the DNA is TGTGCCATCGCCGGGACTAGCGAAGACAATGAGCAGTTCTTC.

This clonotype has a handful of counts. This CDR3 is CATSGAGRNYNEQFF. Here the CDR3 DNA reads TGTGCCACGAGCGGAGCGGGACGAAACTACAATGAGCAGTTCTTC. V and J are TRBV15 and TRBJ2-1, with 7 bases that match TRBD2. V dropped 9 bases and J dropped 3; count of bases not matched to a gene: 11. CDR3 size: 15 residues. Germline V CDR1 and CDR2: LNHNV, YYDKDF (reference sequence).

This clonotype was observed a few times. This chain links TRBV7-2 with TRBJ2-1; 9 bases map to TRBD2. Looked up from germline, CDR1 is SGHTA and CDR2 is FQGNSA. V lost 7 bases to trimming and J lost 5 bases; unmatched junction nucleotides: 9. The CDR3 has 15 residues. The CDR3 is CASTVAGVPDNEQFF. CDR3 DNA sequence: TGTGCCAGCACCGTAGCGGGAGTGCCGGACAATGAGCAGTTCTTC.

This clonotype was found many times. The chain recombines TRBV7-9 with TRBJ1-4; no clear D. V lost 6 bases and J lost 8, with 19 bases in between. The CDR3 has 15 amino acids. The germline CDR1 and CDR2 sequences are SEHNR and FQNEAQ (reference sequence). In nucleotides, the CDR3 is TGTGCCAGCAGGGCAGCATCAGACTTCGACGAAAAACTGTTTTTT. Translating gives CASRAASDFDEKLFF.

This rearrangement joins TRBV20-1 to TRBJ2-7; 9 nucleotides line up with TRBD2. The CDR3 is made up of 16 amino acids. Trimming cost V 6 bases and J 2 bases; bases outside gene matches: 14. The germline V gene has CDR1 DFQATT and CDR2 SNEGSKA (reference sequence). The CDR3 coding sequence is TGCAGTGCCCCGGGGAGGGTTAGCGGGGGTACCTACGAGCAGTACTTC. Amino acids: CSAPGRVSGGTYEQYF.

The rearrangement joins TRBV5-8 to TRBJ1-3, with D possibly matching TRBD1 (5 bases). Looked up from germline, CDR1 is SGHTS and CDR2 is YDEGEE. V dropped 5 bases and J dropped 4 bases, with 16 bases sitting between them. CDR3 length equals 15 residues. This chain's CDR3 is CASSKGSGYGNTIYF. In DNA, the CDR3 is TGTGCCAGCAGTAAAGGATCAGGGTACGGAAACACCATATATTTT.

The chain joins TRBV20-1 to TRBJ2-5; D remains unclear. Per the germline V gene, CDR1 is DFQATT and CDR2 is SNEGSKA (reference sequence). The CDR3 is 12 residues long. V was shortened by 4 bases and J by 4 bases, with 10 bases between the two germline ends. The CDR3 loop is CSATTSSETQYF. CDR3 nucleotide sequence: TGCAGTGCTACCACCTCTTCAGAGACCCAGTACTTC.

This clonotype was found many times. The V call is TRBV18, the J call TRBJ2-2; no firm D call. Trimming removed 6 bases at V and 1 base at J, with 15 bases between. CDR3 length: 16 residues. CDR1 is KGHSH and CDR2 is LQKENI in the germline V gene. The DNA for the CDR3 is TGTGCCAGCTCTCAAATACCGGGTCTGAACACCGGGGAGCTGTTTTTT. As protein: CASSQIPGLNTGELFF.

The chain links TRBV20-1 to TRBJ2-3; either TRBD1 or TRBD2 may supply D (5 bases each). Germline lookup yields CDR1 DFQATT and CDR2 SNEGSKA (reference sequence). The CDR3 contains 13 residues. V was cut by 7 bases and J by 3 bases, with 14 bases left in between. The CDR3 bases are TGCAGTGGTCAGGGAGTGAGAACAGATACGCAGTATTTT. This gives the protein CSGQGVRTDTQYF.

The rearrangement uses TRBV7-2 and TRBJ2-3; D gene ambiguous. In germline, CDR1 is SGHTA, CDR2 FQGNSA. The CDR3 covers 16 residues. Deletions cut 7 bases from V and 6 bases from J, with 23 bases between. In DNA, the CDR3 is TGTGCCAGCACCATCCGTGTTTTAGCTATGATGGATACGCAGTATTTT. Translation: CASTIRVLAMMDTQYF. Together with reference TRBV7-2 and TRBJ2-3, the CDR3 gives the full variable domain: GAGVSQSPSNKVTEKGKDVELRCDPISGHTALYWYRQSLGQGLEFLIYFQGNSAPDKSGLPSDRFSAERTGGSVSTLTIQRTQQEDSAVYLCASTIRVLAMMDTQYFGPGTRLTVL.

This clonotype was seen only a few times. This rearrangement joins TRBV5-1 to TRBJ2-6; D is unresolved. The length of the CDR3 is 16 residues. V gave up 0 bases and J gave up 4 bases, with 11 bases separating them. CDR1 is SGHRS, CDR2 YFSETQ, per germline. The CDR3 DNA follows: TGCGCCAGCAGCTTGGGGATACTGATGGGGGCCAACGTCCTGACTTTC. Translated, it gives CASSLGILMGANVLTF.

The gene calls are TRBV29-1 and TRBJ1-1; 10 bases line up with TRBD1. Germline CDR1 SQVTM, CDR2 ANQGSEA. CDR3 length: 14 amino acids. V dropped 7 bases and J dropped 9; count of bases not matched to a gene: 14. CDR3 in DNA: TGCAGCGCGACAGGGGGCGAGAGGTTTGCTAAAGCTTTCTTT. Its translation is CSATGGERFAKAFF.

The chain has TRBV6-1 and TRBJ2-5, with 12 nucleotides matching TRBD2. The CDR3 runs to 14 residues. The V segment lost 11 bases and the J segment 6 bases; nucleotides outside the gene matches: 10. Germline V gives CDR1 MNHNS, CDR2 SASEGT. The CDR3 DNA follows: TGTGCCGTCGCTAGCGGGGGGGCTTTGAAGACCCAGTACTTC. This encodes CAVASGGALKTQYF.

This clonotype turned up a few times. This chain connects TRBV6-4 to TRBJ2-2, with a weak D call TRBD1 (6 bases). The length of the CDR3 is 12 residues. Germline V CDR1 and CDR2: MRHNA, SNTAGT. With 6 bases removed from V and 6 bases from J, the gap between germline ends came to 8 bases. As DNA, the CDR3 is TGTGCCAGCAGGGGGGCAGCCGGGGAGCTGTTTTTT. This translates into CASRGAAGELFF.

Only a few counts were recorded for this clonotype. The V gene is TRBV6-2 or TRBV6-3, the J gene TRBJ1-1; D unresolved. The germline V gene has CDR1 MNHEY and CDR2 SVGEGT. This CDR3 comprises 11 residues. V lost 6 bases to trimming and J lost 9 bases, with 11 bases between them. The CDR3 region has the DNA TGTGCCAGCAGCGACCGGTTTAAAGCTTTCTTT. Translation gives CASSDRFKAFF.

This clonotype showed up just a few times. The chain is built from TRBV12-3 or TRBV12-4 and TRBJ2-6; possibly TRBD2 for D (5 bases). Deletions cut 3 bases from V and 0 bases from J, with 6 bases between. There are 15 residues in the CDR3. In DNA, the CDR3 is TGTGCCAGCAGTTTTGGGAGCTCTGGGGCCAACGTCCTGACTTTC. Translation gives CASSFGSSGANVLTF.

The chain carries TRBV12-3 or TRBV12-4 and TRBJ2-1; the D is unclear. CDR3 length: 12 residues. The ends were cut back, 3 bases at V and 10 bases at J, with 10 bases in the middle. CDR3 in amino acids: CASSFLTGEQFF. In DNA form, the CDR3 reads TGTGCCAGCAGTTTTTTAACCGGGGAGCAGTTCTTC.

In its sample, this clonotype was seen many times. The chain joins TRBV11-1 to TRBJ2-1; TRBD2 matches at 11 bases. The CDR3 consists of 17 residues. The V segment lost 7 bases and the J segment 0 bases; nucleotides outside the gene matches: 8. Germline values: CDR1 SGHAT, CDR2 FQDESV (reference sequence). DNA for the CDR3: TGTGCCAGCAAGGGACTAGCGGACGAACTCTCCTACAATGAGCAGTTCTTC. Translation gives CASKGLADELSYNEQFF. Full variable domain (rest looked up from reference TRBV11-1 and TRBJ2-1): EAEVAQSPRYKITEKSQAVAFWCDPISGHATLYWYRQILGQGPELLVQFQDESVVDDSQLPKDRFSAERLKGVDSTLKIQPAELGDSAMYLCASKGLADELSYNEQFFGPGTRLTVL.

The gene calls are TRBV2 and TRBJ2-5; D possibly corresponds to TRBD2 (6 bases). Trimming took off 2 bases at V and 4 bases at J, with 11 bases between the two ends. This CDR3 has 14 amino acids. Germline lookup yields CDR1 SNHLY and CDR2 FYNNEI. CDR3 DNA sequence: TGTGCCAGCAGTGAAAACGGGGGTGGAGAGACCCAGTACTTC. Translation gives CASSENGGGETQYF.

V gene TRBV11-1 combines with J gene TRBJ2-3; 8 bases align to TRBD2. The CDR3 loop spans 20 amino acids. The V segment lost 5 bases and the J segment 1 base; nucleotides outside the gene matches: 20. From germline, CDR1 is SGHAT and CDR2 FQDESV (reference sequence). CDR3 residues: CASSLLGASGSLLRTDTQYF. As DNA, the CDR3 is TGTGCCAGCAGCCTACTGGGTGCTAGCGGGTCCCTTCTCCGCACAGATACGCAGTATTTT.

In its sample, this clonotype was seen many times. In nucleotides, the CDR3 is TGCAGCGTTGATGGCGACAGGGACTACGAGCAGTACTTC. Protein product: CSVDGDRDYEQYF. The chain joins TRBV29-1 to TRBJ2-7, with 7 bases fitting TRBD1. The CDR3 runs 13 residues. Germline V gives CDR1 SQVTM, CDR2 ANQGSEA. Germline trimming cut 3 bases from V and 3 bases from J; bases unmatched to any gene: 5.

V and J are TRBV4-1 and TRBJ1-4; D not certain. CDR3 size: 16 residues. CDR1 MGHRA and CDR2 YSYEKL come from the germline V gene. Trimming left V 2 bases short and J 8 bases short, with 18 bases between. CDR3 nucleotide sequence: TGCGCCAGCAGCCAACCCTTAGGAGGGAGAACCGAAAAACTGTTTTTT. Its protein is CASSQPLGGRTEKLFF.

This clonotype appeared many times. The chain uses TRBV6-6 and TRBJ2-5; D is unresolved. With 5 bases removed from V and 5 bases from J, the gap between germline ends came to 9 bases. In germline, CDR1 is MNHNY, CDR2 SVGAGI (reference sequence). This CDR3 has 12 residues. The CDR3, as DNA: TGTGCCAGCAGTCTCCGTAAGGAGACCCAGTACTTC. Protein product: CASSLRKETQYF.

J is TRBJ2-5 and V is TRBV12-3 or TRBV12-4; D unresolved. V was trimmed by 6 bases and J by 3 bases, leaving 11 bases between them. The CDR3 is 13 amino acids. CDR3: CASRPPSEETQYF. CDR3 bases: TGTGCCAGCAGGCCGCCAAGCGAAGAGACCCAGTACTTC.

The V and J genes are TRBV5-1 and TRBJ2-3; the D gene is possibly TRBD1 (5 bases). Trimming shortened V by 3 bases and J by 0 bases, and 11 bases separated the two germline ends. The CDR3 covers 15 residues. Germline values: CDR1 SGHRS, CDR2 YFSETQ. CDR3: CASSSRQPSTDTQYF. The CDR3 region has the DNA TGCGCCAGCAGCTCCCGACAGCCCAGCACAGATACGCAGTATTTT.

This clonotype turned up a few times. The CDR3 DNA reads TGCGCCAGCAGCCCCCGGGCGGCTAGCGGGTACAATGAGCAGTTCTTC. Its translation: CASSPRAASGYNEQFF. The chain has TRBV5-1 and TRBJ2-1, with TRBD2 identical over 8 bases. CDR3 length equals 16 residues. In germline, CDR1 is SGHRS, CDR2 YFSETQ. The trim removed 4 bases at V and 4 bases at J, leaving 10 bases unmatched.

The J gene is TRBJ1-3, the V gene TRBV20-1; a possible D gene is TRBD1 (6 bases). The CDR3 is 13 amino acids. The germline V gene encodes CDR1 DFQATT and CDR2 SNEGSKA (reference sequence). Trimming cost V 5 bases and J 5 bases, with 13 bases left between them. CDR3 bases: TGCAGTGCTGCAGGGGTGCGGAGAAACACCATATATTTT. Translation gives CSAAGVRRNTIYF.

The chain carries TRBV27 and TRBJ2-5; D ambiguous. Trimming took off 3 bases at V and 1 base at J, with 6 bases between the two ends. CDR1 and CDR2 (germline): MNHEY, SMNVEV (reference sequence). The CDR3 loop spans 13 amino acids. The CDR3 loop is CASSFGFQETQYF. The CDR3 DNA reads as TGTGCCAGCAGTTTTGGATTCCAAGAGACCCAGTACTTC.